Sequencing of this T cell receptor beta chain was carried out in a study of CD8+ T cells in alopecia areata. Study-wide background: The drug, tofacitinib, lasted 6 to 18 months, followed by 6 months off drug.

Sequencing relied on a cDNA template that was reverse transcribed from extracted RNA. Profiling relied on immunoSEQ multiplex PCR, and the TCRdb table lists in-frame clones only, not all of them. Of 150,000 or so clones listed, roughly 48% are singletons. This clone has only a few counts. Its cognate antigen is unknown. The investigators collected lesional scalp punch biopsies and peripheral blood from alopecia areata patients. Sorting separated CD4+ and CD8+ T cells out of PBMCs. The CDR3 has 13 amino acids. Trimming left V 3 bases short and J 6 bases short, with 9 bases between. Germline loops: CDR1 SGHRS, CDR2 YFSETQ. General study points: Normal-skin resident alphabeta T cells also appear among scalp sample sequences.

Material for sequencing was CD4+ T cells sorted from blood. V and J are TRBV5-1 and TRBJ2-2; no firm D call. The clonotype originates from a human donor with alopecia areata. This CDR3 is CASSSLRSGELFF. The CDR3 bases are TGCGCCAGCAGCTCGTTAAGGTCCGGGGAGCTGTTTTTT.